The entry below describes one T cell receptor beta chain. The clone's antigen remains unknown. No much larger clone exists at a distance of one base, and base qualities are not known. This specimen belongs to a study of blood T cell repertoires in COVID-19 (dated by TCRdb to about 2020). General notes on the study: Samples from collaborators originated in the United States, Italy and Spain and spanned both the acute and convalescent phases of COVID-19. Subjects who had been exposed to COVID-19, were actively infected with it, or had recovered from it provided the deeply sampled blood TCRbeta repertoires that made up the dataset. The repertoires were made available in a free public database intended to serve as a resource for research on the immune response to SARS-CoV-2. Where available, HLA class I and class II types were obtained from metadata supplied by the sample provider rather than from assay-based typing. The samples were drawn from two sources: the first 160 participants of the ongoing ImmuneRACE study, and 1,254 subjects contributed by 6 global collaborators. Sample metadata almost always included a de-identified subject ID, COVID-19 status, age in years and sex. The prospective study material was composed of cDNA or gDNA derived from T cells, B-cell-depleted T cells, or PBMCs. Overall study results and their limits: How much clinical and demographic metadata was included differed by source and by participant, and the metadata was provided uncurated.

In the prospective study, participants were about 18 to 95 years old, resided in approximately 25 geographic areas of the United States, and were enrolled through a virtual design. To assign participants to cohorts, the prospective study relied on clinical history that participants themselves reported in a screening survey and a study questionnaire. Exposed participants had been in contact with someone with a PCR-confirmed or clinician-diagnosed COVID-19 case within 2 weeks of study entry. Mobile phlebotomists in the prospective study collected whole blood, serum and a nasopharyngeal or oropharyngeal swab from every participant. Prospective study participants could optionally give additional blood draws and questionnaires over a roughly 2-month period. Blood samples from the prospective study were shipped frozen or at room temperature prior to DNA extraction. TCRbeta CDR3 regions were amplified from genomic DNA using the immunoSEQ Assay, a bias-controlled multiplex PCR. In the source study's methods: The number of nucleated cells in each sample was estimated from the amplification of reference gene primers within the assay. To quantify the absolute abundance of each unique TCRbeta CDR3 rearrangement, sequence reads were collapsed and filtered. For each sample, productive Simpson clonality was calculated as the square root of Simpson's diversity index over productive rearrangements. TCRdb stores this immuneACCESS table with in-frame sequences only. Part of the clones is absent; in the studies checked, under half of the shortfall reflects unresolved V genes, and no reason is known for the rest. The V and J calls and clone size come from that table; D and trimming were worked out from the DNA. This sample holds about 140,000 clones; about 84% were observed only once. Clones ranked in the top ten supply roughly 1.7% of the sample.

Trimming leaves V shorter by 7 bases and J shorter by 6 bases, with the junction holding 16 bases beyond the gene matches. The germline V gene (reference sequence) yields MNHEY for CDR1 and SMNVEV for CDR2. Inclusive of the bounding cysteine and phenylalanine, the CDR3 is 16 residues long. Only the CDR3 part of the read is kept: 48 bases, read in frame from the first base. This sequence uses TRBV27 and TRBJ2-7; 9 bases in the middle match TRBD1. The sample comprised PBMCs or T cells enriched from blood (not recorded which). This receptor was taken from a woman younger than 30 who had been exposed to COVID-19. The CDR3 corresponds to CASKSQGAGEKREQYF. At the DNA level, the sequence is TGTGCCAGCAAGTCACAGGGGGCGGGGGAAAAGCGCGAGCAGTACTTC.